These T cell receptor beta chains were read from a single sample in a study of T cell responses to AZD1222 COVID-19 vaccine. The protocol was immunoSEQ multiplex PCR, while the TCRdb copy is restricted to in-frame clones and leaves out a portion. Among 140,000 to 150,000 clones listed, roughly nine tenths were seen once. Material: peripheral blood, obtained 28 days after the second AZD1222 dose. These receptors all stem from an adult who received the AZD1222 COVID-19 vaccine. Each CDR3 is given with its conserved first and last residue. The D gene is left open where the match is weak. Size is omitted from some rows. Given values are once, few, many or a class for expanded clones.

j_call,d_call,v_call,clone_size,cdr3_nt,cdr3_aa
TRBJ1-2,-,TRBV27,once,TGTGCCAGCAGTTTAGGGAGGGGGGATGGCTACACCTTC,CASSLGRGDGYTF
TRBJ2-1,-,TRBV6-6,-,TGTGCCAGCAGCACCCCAAACTACAATGAGCAGTTCTTC,CASSTPNYNEQFF
TRBJ2-3,-,TRBV14,few,TGTGCCAGCAGCCAAGTACAGATCACAGATACGCAGTATTTT,CASSQVQITDTQYF
TRBJ2-7,-,TRBV7-2,-,TGTGCCAGCAGCTCGACTGGAGCCTCCTACGAGCAGTACTTC,CASSSTGASYEQYF
TRBJ2-3,TRBD2,TRBV7-8,-,TGTGCCAGCAGCTTCAATCGAGGGAGGGCCGTAGATACGCAGTATTTT,CASSFNRGRAVDTQYF
TRBJ2-3,-,TRBV7-2,-,TGTGCCAGCAGCTTAGGTAGGGGAACAGATACGCAGTATTTT,CASSLGRGTDTQYF
TRBJ2-5,TRBD2,TRBV13,once,TGTGCCAGCAGCCAAAGGGCTAGCGGAGAAGAGACCCAGTACTTC,CASSQRASGEETQYF
TRBJ2-7,-,TRBV7-6,-,TGTGCCAGCAGCTTAGTCAGAGGTGGAGGGCGGGACGAGCAGTACTTC,CASSLVRGGGRDEQYF
TRBJ2-2,-,TRBV6-1,-,TGTGCCAGCAGTGAAACGACAGTCGGGGAGCTGTTTTTT,CASSETTVGELFF
TRBJ1-2,TRBD1,TRBV7-9,-,TGTGCCAGCAGTTACCCCGTAGGGGACAGAGCAAACTATGGCTACACCTTC,CASSYPVGDRANYGYTF
TRBJ2-7,TRBD2,TRBV4-2,few,TGTGCCAGCAGCCAGACTAGCGGGAGTTCCTACGAGCAGTACTTC,CASSQTSGSSYEQYF
TRBJ2-2,TRBD2,TRBV19,once,TGTGCCAGTAGTTCCCCCGGGGGAGGGGCCACCGGGGAGCTGTTTTTT,CASSSPGGGATGELFF
TRBJ2-5,TRBD1,TRBV11-2,once,TGTGCCAGCAGCTTAGAGGGACAGCCCCAAGAGACCCAGTACTTC,CASSLEGQPQETQYF
TRBJ1-5,-,TRBV12-5,-,TGTGCTAGTGGGGACCGGTATCAGCCCCAGCATTTT,CASGDRYQPQHF
TRBJ1-6,-,TRBV11-2,once,TGTGCCAGCAGCTTAGGGACGCTTGAGAATTCACCCCTCCACTTT,CASSLGTLENSPLHF
TRBJ2-3,-,TRBV7-9,-,TGTGCCAGCAGCTTAGACCGGGACTCCACCTCTAGCACAGATACGCAGTATTTT,CASSLDRDSTSSTDTQYF
TRBJ2-3,-,TRBV4-3,-,TGCGCCAGCAGCCATCGATACTCCGGGACCGGACCCATCGAGGCGCAGTATTTT,CASSHRYSGTGPIEAQYF
TRBJ1-3,-,TRBV4-1,-,TGCGCCAGCAGCCAAGAAGAGGGGCTCACTGGAAACACCATATATTTT,CASSQEEGLTGNTIYF
TRBJ1-3,-,TRBV7-2,-,TGTGCCAGCAGCTTAAGTGTAGTGAGCTCTGGAAACACCATATATTTT,CASSLSVVSSGNTIYF
TRBJ2-1,TRBD2,TRBV5-1,-,TGCGCCAGCAGTCTCGGGACTAGCGGGGCGTATGAGCAGTTCTTC,CASSLGTSGAYEQFF
TRBJ1-2,TRBD1,TRBV9,-,TGTGCCAGCAGCGCCGGGACAGGGGGTATCTATGGCTACACCTTC,CASSAGTGGIYGYTF
TRBJ2-5,TRBD2,TRBV7-8,-,TGTGCCAGCAGCTTATTCGGCGGGAGGGCAGGGGAGACCCAGTACTTC,CASSLFGGRAGETQYF
TRBJ1-1,-,TRBV19,once,TGTGCCAGTAGTATCCAGGGGAATATGAACACTGAAGCTTTCTTT,CASSIQGNMNTEAFF